A single sample gave rise to the 16 T cell receptor beta chains below, sequenced in a study of shared clonotypes between healthy human individuals (TCRdb year 2020). Libraries were constructed by the immunoSEQ multiplex PCR assay. TCRdb mirrors the immuneACCESS table, restricted to in-frame sequences. Some clones are absent from its copies; in checked studies, under half trace to an unresolved V gene, and the reason for the others is unknown. This sample comprises approximately 2.5 million clones, 90% to 95% of them detected only once. The ten most abundant clones make up about 0.13% of the sample. Sequenced input: naive CD4+ T cells sorted from blood. This specimen's cell subset or site label, per the study, means: CD45RA+ positively selected. These receptors originate from a young man in good health.

For this clone: Other DNA sequences in this sample translate to the same CDR3. The chain is built from TRBV7-2 and TRBJ2-7; D not certain. V lost 1 base and J 0 bases, leaving 7 bases between the germline ends. Germline assignment: CDR1 SGHTA and CDR2 FQGNSA. The CDR3 totals 14 residues. CDR3 in DNA: TGTGCCAGCAGCTTAGGCCAGGCCTCCTACGAGCAGTACTTC. This translates into CASSLGQASYEQYF.

Only one count was recorded for this clone. The chain links TRBV9 to TRBJ2-3, with D unclear. Germline values: CDR1 SGDLS, CDR2 YYNGEE. The V and J ends lost 0 bases and 9 bases respectively, with 11 bases between them. This CDR3 has 13 residues. CDR3 protein: CASSVGLIETQYF. The CDR3 nucleotides read TGTGCCAGCAGCGTAGGCCTAATAGAAACGCAGTATTTT.

This chain links TRBV2 with TRBJ2-3; 11 nucleotides align to TRBD2. There are 16 residues in the CDR3. The germline gives CDR1 SNHLY, CDR2 FYNNEI. V was clipped by 6 bases and J by 0 bases; unmatched bases: 5. In nucleotides, the CDR3 is TGTGCCAGCAGCCCGGGACTAGCGGCGAGCACAGATACGCAGTATTTT. Translated, it gives CASSPGLAASTDTQYF.

Here the CDR3 DNA reads TGTGCCGCCACCGACCCTGGAAACACCATATATTTT. It codes for CAATDPGNTIYF. This chain joins TRBV15 and TRBJ1-3, with unresolved D. The CDR3 loop spans 12 amino acids. Germline V gene lookup returns CDR1 LNHNV and CDR2 YYDKDF (reference sequence). V dropped 11 bases and J dropped 2 bases, with 10 bases sitting between them. Together with reference TRBV15 and TRBJ1-3, the CDR3 gives the full variable domain: DAMVIQNPRYQVTQFGKPVTLSCSQTLNHNVMYWYQQKSSQAPKLLFHYYDKDFNNEADTPDNFQSRRPNTSFCFLDIRSPGLGDTAMYLCAATDPGNTIYFGEGSWLTVV.

As to this clone: Additional DNA sequences in this sample encode the identical CDR3. This rearrangement joins TRBV15 to TRBJ2-7, with D possibly being TRBD1 (5 bases). The germline V and J ends were trimmed by 0 bases and 2 bases, with 8 bases remaining between them. CDR1 and CDR2 from the germline V gene are LNHNV and YYDKDF (reference sequence). This CDR3 contains 14 residues. CDR3 DNA sequence: TGTGCCACCAGCAGAGACCAGGGAACCTACGAGCAGTACTTC. Translated: CATSRDQGTYEQYF.

This clone was observed a single time. Other DNA sequences within the sample encode an identical CDR3. V gene TRBV6-1 combines with J gene TRBJ1-3; D is possibly TRBD1 (5 bases). V was shortened by 3 bases and J by 1 base, with 7 bases between the two germline ends. Germline V gene data show CDR1 as MNHNS and CDR2 as SASEGT. CDR3 length equals 14 residues. The CDR3 here is CASSDGGSGNTIYF. CDR3 nucleotides: TGTGCCAGCAGTGACGGGGGATCTGGAAACACCATATATTTT.

The chain employs TRBV5-5 and TRBJ2-7; TRBD1 matches 8 bases. CDR3 length: 16 residues. The J segment lost 2 bases and the V segment lost 4 bases, leaving 11 bases of the junction unmatched. Germline V gives CDR1 SGHKS, CDR2 YYEKEE (reference sequence). CDR3 bases: TGTGCCAGCAGCAATCATCAGGGGGCCTCCACCTACGAGCAGTACTTC. This encodes CASSNHQGASTYEQYF.

A single count supports this clone. Other nucleotide sequences in the sample specify the same CDR3. The chain uses TRBV11-3 and TRBJ1-3, with D unresolved. The germline V gene encodes CDR1 SGHNT and CDR2 YENEEA. V was cut by 3 bases and J by 3 bases, with 3 bases left in between. The CDR3 loop spans 12 amino acids. The CDR3 DNA is TGTGCCAGCAGCTTCGATGGAAACACCATATATTTT. It translates to CASSFDGNTIYF.

This chain uses TRBV10-2 with TRBJ1-4; no firm D call. V was clipped by 6 bases and J by 4 bases, with 12 bases between them. CDR3 length: 14 residues. From germline, CDR1 is WSHSY and CDR2 SAAADI. This chain's CDR3 is CASRGNLYNEKLFF. CDR3 nucleotide sequence: TGCGCCAGCAGAGGAAACCTGTATAATGAAAAACTGTTTTTT.

This chain joins TRBV5-1 and TRBJ2-3; 7 nucleotides agree with TRBD2. CDR3 length equals 15 residues. Trimming took 5 bases from V and 3 from J; bases not matched to a gene: 9. Germline loops: CDR1 SGHRS, CDR2 YFSETQ. CDR3 in DNA: TGCGCCAGCAGAACCGACGGGGAGGGTACAGATACGCAGTATTTT. It yields the protein CASRTDGEGTDTQYF.

This clone showed up just a few times. The chain recombines TRBV7-9 with TRBJ1-3; D is unresolved. The CDR3 totals 14 residues. CDR1 is SEHNR and CDR2 is FQNEAQ in the germline V gene (reference sequence). V shed 1 base and J shed 1 base, with 5 bases lying between them. The CDR3 sequence is CASSLGESGNTIYF. DNA for the CDR3: TGTGCCAGCAGCTTAGGGGAGTCTGGAAACACCATATATTTT.

The sample holds one count of this clone. The rearrangement uses TRBV21-1 and TRBJ1-1. TRBV21-1 is classified as a pseudogene. This CDR3 region has 15 residues. The CDR3 sequence is CASSKSSRGTAEAFF. Written as DNA, the CDR3 is TGTGCCAGCAGCAAATCTTCCCGGGGGACCGCTGAAGCTTTCTTT.

Details on this clone: Other nucleotide sequences from this sample produce the same CDR3. This chain joins TRBV19 and TRBJ2-7, with D perhaps TRBD2 (5 bases). The germline V gene has CDR1 LNHDA and CDR2 SQIVND (reference sequence). CDR3 size: 13 residues. Between the trimmed V and J ends, which lost 4 bases and 1 base, there was a span of 8 bases. The chain's CDR3 is CASSTGVSYEQYF. Written as DNA, the CDR3 is TGTGCCAGTAGTACCGGGGTTTCCTACGAGCAGTACTTC.

The V and J genes are TRBV2 and TRBJ1-1, with D uncertain. The CDR3 covers 15 residues. The V and J ends lost 0 bases and 3 bases respectively, with 11 bases between them. The germline V gene has CDR1 SNHLY and CDR2 FYNNEI. CDR3 in DNA: TGTGCCAGCAGTGAAGCGGCGGTAGGGTACACTGAAGCTTTCTTT. This encodes CASSEAAVGYTEAFF.

CDR3 in amino acids: CASTESSGRSYEQYF. CDR3 DNA: TGTGCCAGCACCGAGTCGAGCGGGAGATCCTACGAGCAGTACTTC. The V call is TRBV6-5, the J call TRBJ2-7; 8 nucleotides line up with TRBD2. V was clipped by 7 bases and J by 1 base; unmatched bases: 9. From germline, CDR1 is MNHEY and CDR2 SVGAGI. There are 15 residues in the CDR3.

A note on this clone: The same CDR3 also results from other DNA sequences found in this sample. The rearrangement joins TRBV7-2 to TRBJ2-5; 7 bases agree with TRBD1. The germline CDR1 and CDR2 sequences are SGHTA and FQGNSA. V shed 0 bases, J shed 5 bases, and the junction held 3 bases outside the gene matches. The length of the CDR3 is 14 residues. The CDR3 protein is CASSLAGGVETQYF. The DNA of the CDR3 is TGTGCCAGCAGCTTAGCAGGGGGCGTGGAGACCCAGTACTTC.